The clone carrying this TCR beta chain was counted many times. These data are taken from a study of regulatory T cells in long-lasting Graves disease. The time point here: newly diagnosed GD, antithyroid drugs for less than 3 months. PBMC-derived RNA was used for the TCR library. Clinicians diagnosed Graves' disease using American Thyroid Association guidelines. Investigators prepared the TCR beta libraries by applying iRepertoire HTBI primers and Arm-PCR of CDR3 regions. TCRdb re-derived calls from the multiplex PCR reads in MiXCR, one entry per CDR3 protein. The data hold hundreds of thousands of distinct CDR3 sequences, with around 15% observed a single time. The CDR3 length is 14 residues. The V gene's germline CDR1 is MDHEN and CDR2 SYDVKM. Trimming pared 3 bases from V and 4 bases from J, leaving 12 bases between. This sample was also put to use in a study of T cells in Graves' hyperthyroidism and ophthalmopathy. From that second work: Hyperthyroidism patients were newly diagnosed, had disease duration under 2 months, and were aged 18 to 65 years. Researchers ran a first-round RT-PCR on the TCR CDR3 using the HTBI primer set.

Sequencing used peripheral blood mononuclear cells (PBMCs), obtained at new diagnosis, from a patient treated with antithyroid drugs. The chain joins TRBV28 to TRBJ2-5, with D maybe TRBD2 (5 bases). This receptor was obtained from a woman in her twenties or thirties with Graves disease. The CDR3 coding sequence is TGTGCCAGCAGTTTGCCGGGGTTCCCAGAGACCCAGTACTTC. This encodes CASSLPGFPETQYF.